This T cell receptor beta chain was captured in a study of blood T cells in healthy people across ages. In each sample, at least 7 million PBMCs were isolated. Germline CDR1 reads SNHLY; CDR2 reads FYNNEI. This CDR3 region has 12 residues. The authors ran a second PCR of roughly 6 to 12 cycles using a sample-barcoded 5' primer and a J-beta primer mix. TCRdb independently ran MiXCR on the 5' RACE reads; one entry per CDR3 protein. The data show fewer than 650,000 distinct CDR3 sequences, 25% to 35% seen once. This sample also appeared in a second study, on T cells of mothers and their children. That source notes: Overlap measured in related mother-child pairs was slightly, non-significantly higher than in unrelated pairs. None of the identified T cell clones proved to be persistent microchimeric clones.

J is TRBJ2-5 and V is TRBV2; a weak D match, TRBD2 (6 bases). The J call may be faulty, since TRBJ2-7 better matches the DNA end. The receptor comes from a boy younger than 10 in good health. The source material was blood. The CDR3 DNA reads as TGTGCCAGCAGTTCGGGGGAGGCCGAGCAGTACTTC. This codes for CASSSGEAEQYF.